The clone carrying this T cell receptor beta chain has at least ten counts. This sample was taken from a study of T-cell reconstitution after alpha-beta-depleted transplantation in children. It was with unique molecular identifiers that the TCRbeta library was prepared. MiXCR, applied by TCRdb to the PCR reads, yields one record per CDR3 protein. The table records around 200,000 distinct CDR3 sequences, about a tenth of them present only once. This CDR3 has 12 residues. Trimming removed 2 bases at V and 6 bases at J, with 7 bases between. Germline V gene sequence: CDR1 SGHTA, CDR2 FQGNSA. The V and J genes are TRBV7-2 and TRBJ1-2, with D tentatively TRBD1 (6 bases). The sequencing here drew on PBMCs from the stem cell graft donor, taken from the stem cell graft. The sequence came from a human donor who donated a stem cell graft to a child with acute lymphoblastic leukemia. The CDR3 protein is CASSLQGNGYTF. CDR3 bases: TGTGCCAGCAGCTTACAGGGGAATGGCTACACCTTC.